This TCR beta chain appears in the sequencing data of a study of T cells in localized non-small cell lung cancer. Study outcomes and limitations: Sequencing covered just one tumor region, so heterogeneity cannot be ruled out. There were a median around 59 of the top 100 tumor clones appearing in adjacent lung. Adjacent uninvolved lung had the highest clonality, suggesting focused antigen responses.

This CDR3 region has 16 residues. J gave up 4 bases and V 5 bases, and 10 bases lay outside the gene matches. CDR1 and CDR2 from the germline V gene are SGHAT and FQNNGV. Some clones are missing from TCRdb's copy, which holds only in-frame ones; the method was immunoSEQ multiplex PCR. The table shows around 41,000 clones, with about 90% occurring only once. Comments on this clone: Its target is unknown.

The V and J genes are TRBV11-2 and TRBJ2-7; 11 nucleotides match TRBD2. The material sequenced was peripheral blood, taken before any cancer treatment. The source of this sequence is a female donor at least 60 years old with stage I squamous cell lung carcinoma. The CDR3 coding sequence is TGTGCCAGCAGCCCAACTAGCGGGAGTGGGAGTTACGAGCAGTACTTC. As protein: CASSPTSGSGSYEQYF.